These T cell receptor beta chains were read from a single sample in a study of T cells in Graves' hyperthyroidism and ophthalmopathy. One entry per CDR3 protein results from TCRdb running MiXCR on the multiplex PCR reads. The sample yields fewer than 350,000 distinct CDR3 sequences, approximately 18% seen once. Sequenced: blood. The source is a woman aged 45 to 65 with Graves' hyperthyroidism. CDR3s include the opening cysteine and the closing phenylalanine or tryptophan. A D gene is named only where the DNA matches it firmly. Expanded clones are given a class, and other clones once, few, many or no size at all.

CASSLAGTNSGNTIYF,TGCGCCAGCAGCTTGGCCGGGACAAACTCTGGAAACACCATATATTTT,TRBJ1-3,TRBV5-1,-,-
CASSPRTSPNTGELFF,TGTGCCAGCAGTCCTCGGACTAGCCCGAACACCGGGGAGCTGTTTTTT,TRBJ2-2,TRBV12-3/TRBV12-4,TRBD2,many
CASRPGTSGTYNEQFF,TGTGCCAGCAGACCCGGGACTAGCGGGACCTACAATGAGCAGTTCTTC,TRBJ2-1,TRBV28,TRBD2,many
CASSPRLVPDNEQFF,TGTGCCAGCAGCCCCCGTCTAGTTCCCGACAATGAGCAGTTCTTC,TRBJ2-1,TRBV9,-,-
CASSFGTAGFGTSYEQYF,TGTGCCAGCAGCTTCGGGACAGCGGGGTTCGGGACTAGCTACGAGCAGTACTTC,TRBJ2-7,TRBV7-8,-,many
CASIEAGTSGSSEQYF,TGTGCCAGCATTGAAGCCGGGACTAGCGGGAGCTCCGAGCAGTACTTC,TRBJ2-7,TRBV28,TRBD2,-
CASSYSAGAGETQYF,TGTGCCAGCAGTTACTCGGCAGGGGCCGGCGAGACCCAGTACTTC,TRBJ2-5,TRBV6-6,-,many
CASSLGGLADPSYEQYF,TGCGCCAGCAGCTTAGGGGGACTAGCGGATCCCTCCTACGAGCAGTACTTC,TRBJ2-7,TRBV5-1,TRBD2,many
CASSQGQGPLNTEASF,TGTGCCAGCAGCCAAGGACAGGGCCCTTTGAACACTGAAGCTTCCTTT,TRBJ1-1,TRBV3-1,TRBD1,-
CASRLSGTGLGNTEAFF,TGTGCCAGCAGGTTGAGCGGGACAGGTCTTGGTAACACTGAAGCTTTCTTT,TRBJ1-1,TRBV28,TRBD1,many
CASSTLGGEQFF,TGTGCCAGCAGCACGCTCGGGGGTGAGCAGTTCTTC,TRBJ2-1,TRBV7-8,-,few
CASSLGQTLNTEAFF,TGCGCCAGCAGCCTGGGACAGACCCTGAACACTGAGGCTTTCTTT,TRBJ1-1,TRBV5-1,TRBD1,-
CSASGGAESDNEQFF,TGCAGTGCTAGTGGAGGAGCCGAATCAGACAATGAGCAGTTCTTC,TRBJ2-1,TRBV20-1,-,many
CASSPGNWGPDTGELFF,TGTGCCAGCTCACCTGGGAATTGGGGGCCCGACACCGGGGAGCTGTTTTTT,TRBJ2-2,TRBV18,-,few
CASRKGRGGTEAFF,TGTGCCAGCAGAAAGGGGAGGGGCGGGACTGAAGCTTTCTTT,TRBJ1-1,TRBV12-3/TRBV12-4,-,many
CAREKGQGPDTQYF,TGTGCCAGGGAAAAGGGACAGGGACCAGATACGCAGTATTTT,TRBJ2-3,TRBV2,TRBD1,many
CATSQAANYGYTF,TGTGCCACCTCGCAAGCAGCTAACTATGGCTACACCTTC,TRBJ1-2,TRBV2,-,many
CSVWNYEQYF,TGCAGCGTCTGGAACTACGAGCAGTACTTC,TRBJ2-7,TRBV29-1,-,few
CASSLAGSYNEQFF,TGCGCCAGCAGCTTAGCGGGATCCTACAATGAGCAGTTCTTC,TRBJ2-1,TRBV5-1,TRBD2,many
CASSERTYQETQYF,TGTGCCAGCAGTGAAAGGACCTACCAAGAGACCCAGTACTTC,TRBJ2-5,TRBV2,-,-
CATSRDSLYEQYF,TGTGCCACCAGCAGGGACTCCTTGTACGAGCAGTACTTC,TRBJ2-7,TRBV15,-,few
CASSLAVQETQYF,TGTGCCAGCAGTCTAGCGGTTCAAGAGACCCAGTACTTC,TRBJ2-5,TRBV28,TRBD2,many
CASSINRLAGDRAGELFF,TGCGCCAGCAGCATAAACCGACTAGCGGGAGATCGGGCCGGGGAGCTGTTTTTT,TRBJ2-2,TRBV5-1,TRBD2,-
CASSQVGGEALEAFF,TGTGCCAGCAGCCAAGTCGGAGGTGAGGCTCTGGAAGCTTTCTTT,TRBJ1-1,TRBV3-1,-,-
CASSLLLDRPSVTEAFF,TGTGCCAGCAGTTTACTTCTAGACAGACCATCGGTCACTGAAGCTTTCTTT,TRBJ1-1,TRBV12-3/TRBV12-4,-,-
CASSLVQGAVNTEAFF,TGCGCCAGCAGCTTGGTTCAGGGGGCAGTGAACACTGAAGCTTTCTTT,TRBJ1-1,TRBV5-1,TRBD1,many
CASLPGQGLAAFF,TGTGCCAGTCTACCGGGACAGGGGTTAGCAGCTTTCTTT,TRBJ1-1,TRBV2,TRBD1,many
CASSLALDRVTGELFF,TGTGCCAGCAGCTTGGCTTTGGACAGGGTCACCGGGGAGCTGTTTTTT,TRBJ2-2,TRBV5-4,TRBD1,few
CASRPQGRGNQPQHF,TGTGCCAGCAGGCCACAGGGGAGAGGCAATCAGCCCCAGCATTTT,TRBJ1-5,TRBV6-1,TRBD1,-
CASSRGKGGQPQHF,TGTGCCAGCAGCCGAGGGAAGGGCGGTCAGCCCCAGCATTTT,TRBJ1-5,TRBV28,-,many
CASSLSVWNTGELFF,TGCGCCAGCAGCTTGTCAGTTTGGAACACCGGGGAGCTGTTTTTT,TRBJ2-2,TRBV5-1,-,many
CASSLVGQGYEQYF,TGCGCCAGCAGCTTGGTGGGACAAGGGTACGAGCAGTACTTC,TRBJ2-7,TRBV5-1,-,-
CASSFESEGPDETQYF,TGTGCCAGCAGTTTCGAGAGCGAGGGCCCTGATGAGACCCAGTACTTC,TRBJ2-5,TRBV27,-,-
CASSPDLRGNTIYF,TGTGCCAGCTCACCCGACTTGAGGGGAAACACCATATATTTT,TRBJ1-3,TRBV18,-,few
CSATSQTSGRPDTQYF,TGCAGTGCTACAAGCCAGACTAGCGGGAGGCCAGATACGCAGTATTTT,TRBJ2-3,TRBV20-1,TRBD2,many
CASRGTGGIVAFF,TGTGCCAGCAGGGGGACAGGGGGGATCGTAGCTTTCTTT,TRBJ1-1,TRBV7-8,TRBD1,many